Presented here are 5 T cell receptor beta chains from one specimen sequenced in a study of identifying expanded T cells in peripheral blood. This table comes from immunoSEQ multiplex PCR, and its TCRdb copy is limited to in-frame clones, with some not included. The sample shows some 80,000 clones, roughly 90% of them seen only once. The sequenced sample consisted of blood. The receptors here all came from a person aged 18-69 years in good health.

V usage is TRBV6-4 and J usage is TRBJ1-5; unclear D gene. CDR3 length equals 13 residues. V gave up 6 bases and J gave up 5 bases, with 11 bases separating them. CDR1 MRHNA and CDR2 SNTAGT come from the germline V gene. The CDR3 region is CASSLDEHQPQHF. CDR3 nucleotide sequence: TGTGCCAGCAGCCTTGACGAGCATCAGCCCCAGCATTTT.

This clone is categorized as large. This chain connects TRBV6-4 to TRBJ2-2; no definite D call. The CDR3 consists of 13 residues. V lost 0 bases to trimming and J lost 3 bases, with 2 bases between them. Per germline, CDR1 MRHNA and CDR2 SNTAGT. The CDR3 region has the DNA TGTGCCAGCAGTGACTCCGACACCGGGGAGCTGTTTTTT. It specifies CASSDSDTGELFF.

This clone has just one count. The chain is built from TRBV5-4 and TRBJ2-3, with 8 bases lining up with TRBD2. This CDR3 is built from 17 residues. Trimming removed 4 bases from V and 2 bases from J; junction bases left unmatched: 12. Germline V gives CDR1 SGHNT, CDR2 YYREEE (reference sequence). CDR3 in DNA: TGTGCCAGCAGCAGACCCCCCGGGGGGGGCACCACAGATACGCAGTATTTT. It encodes CASSRPPGGGTTDTQYF.

V gene TRBV9 combines with J gene TRBJ2-2, with D unresolved. Trimming shortened V by 4 bases and J by 0 bases, and 10 bases separated the two germline ends. Germline CDR1 and CDR2: SGDLS and YYNGEE. The CDR3 loop spans 15 amino acids. The CDR3 DNA follows: TGTGCCAGCAGCCCCCGTTCAACGAACACCGGGGAGCTGTTTTTT. Encoded protein: CASSPRSTNTGELFF.

The V gene is TRBV2, the J gene TRBJ1-2; the D gene is possibly TRBD1 (5 bases). Germline CDR1 and CDR2: SNHLY and FYNNEI. V lost 6 bases and J 4 bases, leaving 15 bases between the germline ends. CDR3 size: 14 residues. Written as DNA, the CDR3 is TGTGCCAGCAGGCCCAGGGTGGGGGGCTATGGCTACACCTTC. Residues: CASRPRVGGYGYTF. Complete variable domain (other parts from reference TRBV2 and TRBJ1-2): EPEVTQTPSHQVTQMGQEVILRCVPISNHLYFYWYRQILGQKVEFLVSFYNNEISEKSEIFDDQFSVERPDGSNFTLKIRSTKLEDSAMYFCASRPRVGGYGYTFGSGTRLTVV.